This TCR beta chain was sequenced in a study of radiation and T cells in renal cell carcinoma. Sequencing used immunoSEQ multiplex PCR; TCRdb keeps in-frame clones, though not all of them. The data contain approximately 140,000 clones, about 87% of them singletons. In this sample, this clone turned up a few times. Losses at the gene ends were 2 bases for V and 4 bases for J; bases not matched to a gene: 5. Germline CDR1 SGHTA, CDR2 FQGNSA. The CDR3 has 15 residues. Indicated time point: baseline pretreatment blood. Treatment here: 15 Gy SBRT to primary tumor, nephrectomy 4 weeks later. Material: blood, obtained from a patient whose treatment included radiotherapy and nephrectomy. The clonotype was recovered from a woman between 65 and 79 years old with renal cell carcinoma. This chain connects TRBV7-2 to TRBJ1-5, with 7 bases matching TRBD1. The CDR3 DNA reads as TGTGCCAGCAGCTTAAGAGGACAGGCGAATCAGCCCCAGCATTTT. Translation gives CASSLRGQANQPQHF. Variable domain in full (rest from reference TRBV7-2 and TRBJ1-5): GAGVSQSPSNKVTEKGKDVELRCDPISGHTALYWYRQSLGQGLEFLIYFQGNSAPDKSGLPSDRFSAERTGGSVSTLTIQRTQQEDSAVYLCASSLRGQANQPQHFGDGTRLSIL.